This T cell receptor (beta chain) was sequenced for a study of PD-1 blockade in classical Hodgkin lymphoma. Produced via immunoSEQ multiplex PCR; TCRdb's table is partial and in-frame only. The sample includes roughly 150,000 clones, around 73% of them seen just once. Autologous stem cell transplantation was followed by relapse in every patient, and brentuximab vedotin exposure varied. CDR1 is SNHLY, CDR2 FYNNEI, per germline. This CDR3 is 17 amino acids long. Trimming cost V 3 bases and J 0 bases, with 16 bases left between them. The sequenced sample was peripheral blood mononuclear cells (PBMCs), obtained before the second cycle of nivolumab. The receptor was isolated from a human donor with classical Hodgkin lymphoma. This rearrangement joins TRBV2 to TRBJ2-3, with D possibly matching TRBD2 (6 bases). The CDR3 reads CASSDWRARTSTDTQYF. CDR3 coding DNA: TGTGCCAGCAGTGATTGGAGGGCCAGAACTAGCACAGATACGCAGTATTTT.